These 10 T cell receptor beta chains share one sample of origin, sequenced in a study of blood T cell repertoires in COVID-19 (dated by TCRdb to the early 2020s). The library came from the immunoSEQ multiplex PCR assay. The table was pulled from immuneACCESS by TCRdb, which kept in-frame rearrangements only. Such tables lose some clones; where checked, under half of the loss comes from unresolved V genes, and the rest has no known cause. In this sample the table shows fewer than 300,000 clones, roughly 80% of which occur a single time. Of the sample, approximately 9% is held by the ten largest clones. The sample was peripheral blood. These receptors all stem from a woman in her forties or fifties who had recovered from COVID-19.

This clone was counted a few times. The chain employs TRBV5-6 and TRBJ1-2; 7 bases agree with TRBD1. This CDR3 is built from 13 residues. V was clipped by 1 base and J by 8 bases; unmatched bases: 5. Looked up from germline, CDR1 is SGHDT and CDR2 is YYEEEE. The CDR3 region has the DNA TGTGCCAGCAGCTTGCAGGGGGGACTGGGCTACACCTTC. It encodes CASSLQGGLGYTF.

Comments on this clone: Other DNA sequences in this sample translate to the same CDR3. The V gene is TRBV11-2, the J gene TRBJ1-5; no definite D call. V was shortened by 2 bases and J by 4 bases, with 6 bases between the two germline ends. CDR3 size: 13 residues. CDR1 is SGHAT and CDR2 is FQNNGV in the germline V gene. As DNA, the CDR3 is TGTGCCAGCAGCTTATCACATAATCAGCCCCAGCATTTT. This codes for CASSLSHNQPQHF.

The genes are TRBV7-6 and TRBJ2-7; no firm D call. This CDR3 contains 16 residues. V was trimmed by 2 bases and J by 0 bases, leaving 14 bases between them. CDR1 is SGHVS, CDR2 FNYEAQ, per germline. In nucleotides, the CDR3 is TGTGCCAGCAGCTTACTCCCTCTTGGAGCCTCCTACGAGCAGTACTTC. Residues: CASSLLPLGASYEQYF.

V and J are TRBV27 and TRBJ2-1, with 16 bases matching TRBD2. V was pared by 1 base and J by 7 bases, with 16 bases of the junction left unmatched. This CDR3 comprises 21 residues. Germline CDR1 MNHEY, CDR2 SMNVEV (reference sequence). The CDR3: CASSLYAPGTSGRAPRNEQFF. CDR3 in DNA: TGTGCCAGCAGTTTATATGCCCCCGGGACTAGCGGGAGGGCCCCGAGAAATGAGCAGTTCTTC.

The DNA for the CDR3 is TGTGCCAGCAGACAGGTCTCCCCCCTCCACTTT. Its translation is CASRQVSPLHF. The chain recombines TRBV28 with TRBJ1-6, with D perhaps TRBD1 (5 bases). Trimming left V 6 bases short and J 13 bases short, with 10 bases between. Germline CDR1 MDHEN, CDR2 SYDVKM. The CDR3 consists of 11 residues.

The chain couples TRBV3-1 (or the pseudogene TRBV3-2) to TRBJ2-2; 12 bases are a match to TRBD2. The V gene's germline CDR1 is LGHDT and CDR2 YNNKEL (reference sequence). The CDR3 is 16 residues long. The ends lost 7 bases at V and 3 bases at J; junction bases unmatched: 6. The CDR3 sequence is CASTLAGGQYTGELFF. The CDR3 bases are TGTGCCAGCACCCTAGCGGGGGGGCAGTACACCGGGGAGCTGTTTTTT.

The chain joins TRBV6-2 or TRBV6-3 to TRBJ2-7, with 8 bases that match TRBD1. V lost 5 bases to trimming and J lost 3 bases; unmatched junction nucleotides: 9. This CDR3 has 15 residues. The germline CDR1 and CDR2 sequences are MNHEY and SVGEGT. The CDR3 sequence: CASSHGAGGIYEQYF. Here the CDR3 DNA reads TGTGCCAGCAGTCATGGGGCAGGGGGCATCTACGAGCAGTACTTC.

This CDR3 is CASSKVWGGNQPQHF. The CDR3 DNA is TGTGCCAGTAGTAAGGTTTGGGGGGGCAATCAGCCCCAGCATTTT. This chain uses TRBV19 with TRBJ1-5; D might be TRBD1 (5 bases). The V end lost 4 bases, the J end lost 2 bases, and 12 bases lay between the germline ends. The germline V gene encodes CDR1 LNHDA and CDR2 SQIVND (reference sequence). The CDR3 is made up of 15 amino acids.

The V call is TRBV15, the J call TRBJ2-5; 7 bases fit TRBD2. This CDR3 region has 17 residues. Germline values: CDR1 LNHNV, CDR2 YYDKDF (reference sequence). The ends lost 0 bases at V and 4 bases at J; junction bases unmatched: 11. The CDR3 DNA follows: TGTGCCACCAGCAGAGAACTAGCGAGTGTGGGTGGAGAGACCCAGTACTTC. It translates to CATSRELASVGGETQYF.

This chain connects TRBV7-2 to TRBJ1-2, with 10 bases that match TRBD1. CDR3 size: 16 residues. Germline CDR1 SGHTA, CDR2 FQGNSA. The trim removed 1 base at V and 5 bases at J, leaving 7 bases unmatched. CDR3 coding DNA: TGTGCCAGCAGCTTAGTAGGGCAGGGACAGGGGTATGGCTACACCTTC. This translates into CASSLVGQGQGYGYTF.